The clone carrying this TCR beta chain was detected only a few times. Its specificity is unknown. The CDR3 is made up of 16 amino acids. Germline CDR1 is LNHDA and CDR2 is SQIVND (reference sequence). Trimming left V 3 bases short and J 6 bases short, with 20 bases between. TCRdb passed the 5' RACE reads through MiXCR, listing each CDR3 protein once. The sample includes roughly 450,000 distinct CDR3 sequences, around a sixth of them seen just once. This sample is part of a study of T-cell memory formation after mild COVID-19. About the study: The two donors had largely donor-specific TCR clusters. Study outcomes and limitations: Clones from the second wave (peaking day 37) had unconfirmed SARS-CoV-2 specificity.

The source is an adult woman who had mild COVID-19 (a few samples of this study predate the infection). Cell type and time point are not known. This chain links TRBV19 with TRBJ1-1, with D possibly TRBD1 on 5 matching bases. Material: PBMCs or a T cell subset sorted from them (not recorded which). CDR3 region: CASSMNLGRINAEAFF. The CDR3 bases are TGTGCCAGTAGTATGAATCTGGGACGGATAAACGCTGAAGCTTTCTTT.